The sample holds many counts of the clone carrying this TCR beta chain. Time point of the sample: blood at routine non-recurrence follow-up after resection. Unsorted tumor, nontumor lung tissue or cryopreserved PBMC supplied the whole RNA. The library protocol tagged each TCR cDNA with a unique molecular identifier. Using its own MiXCR run on the 5' RACE reads, TCRdb lists one record per CDR3 protein. The data hold about 25,000 distinct CDR3 sequences, with around 6% observed a single time. The sample belongs to a study of spatial heterogeneity in lung cancer. This clonotype originated in a male donor with early-stage non-small cell lung cancer. The specimen comprised PBMCs, sampled at follow-up.

CDR3 loop: CASSPDRGLNTEAFF. CDR3 coding DNA: TGTGCCAGCAGCCCGGACAGGGGCCTAAACACTGAAGCTTTCTTT. This sequence joins TRBV6-2 or TRBV6-3 and TRBJ1-1; 9 bases map to TRBD1. V was clipped by 6 bases and J by 2 bases; unmatched bases: 7. CDR3 length equals 15 residues. Per germline, CDR1 MNHEY and CDR2 SVGEGT.